The TCR beta chain under discussion was sequenced for a study of blood T cell repertoires in COVID-19. Across the study: PBMCs, B-cell-depleted T cells, or T cells were the source of the cDNA or gDNA that made up the material.

The method was immunoSEQ multiplex PCR; TCRdb's version includes in-frame clones alone and lacks a portion of them. Of 250,000 to 300,000 clones listed, 65% to 90% are singletons. Seattle cases were enrolled at active infection and followed longitudinally. From germline, CDR1 is SQVTM and CDR2 ANQGSEA. The germline V and J ends were trimmed by 4 bases and 7 bases, with 13 bases remaining between them. The CDR3 totals 13 residues. The sample consisted of peripheral blood. The sequence derives from a woman in her 70s with COVID-19, enrolled during active disease. The chain joins TRBV29-1 to TRBJ1-4, with a possible D match to TRBD1 (6 bases). The CDR3 region has the DNA TGCAGCGTTGGGTGGGGGCGAGGTGAAAAACTGTTTTTT. Amino acid sequence: CSVGWGRGEKLFF. The full variable domain, in which reference TRBV29-1 and TRBJ1-4 provide the parts outside the CDR3, is SAVISQKPSRDICQRGTSLTIQCQVDSQVTMMFWYRQQPGQSLTLIATANQGSEATYESGFVIDKFPISRPNLTFSTLTVSNMSPEDSSIYLCSVGWGRGEKLFFGSGTQLSVL.